One and the same sample provided the 27 T cell receptor beta chains below, sequenced in a study of blood T cell repertoires in COVID-19. Clones were sequenced by immunoSEQ multiplex PCR, and TCRdb holds only the in-frame ones, with some missing. The sample contains 62,000 or so clones, around 89% of which appear only once. Sequenced sample: peripheral blood. The origin of the receptors is a man between 50 and 59 years old with acute or convalescent COVID-19.

This clone was counted only a few times. The rearrangement links TRBV19 to TRBJ1-6; D is perhaps TRBD1 (5 bases). Germline CDR1 LNHDA, CDR2 SQIVND (reference sequence). This CDR3 has 15 residues. Trimming removed 7 bases from V and 7 bases from J, with 17 bases in between. The CDR3: CASTPGGLGNSPLHF. In DNA form, the CDR3 reads TGTGCCAGTACCCCCGGGGGATTGGGAAATTCACCCCTCCACTTT.

J is TRBJ1-1 and V is TRBV2, with D possibly matching TRBD1 (5 bases). The V end was cut by 3 bases, the J end by 1 base, with 15 bases between. From germline, CDR1 is SNHLY and CDR2 FYNNEI. The CDR3 spans 16 residues. Written as DNA, the CDR3 is TGTGCCAGCAGTGATGGCTGGGGCCCCCCGAACACTGAAGCTTTCTTT. Protein sequence: CASSDGWGPPNTEAFF.

This chain joins TRBV27 and TRBJ1-5, with 7 bases fitting TRBD1. There are 14 residues in the CDR3. Looked up from germline, CDR1 is MNHEY and CDR2 is SMNVEV (reference sequence). Trimming removed 6 bases from V and 4 bases from J; junction bases left unmatched: 6. The CDR3 nucleotides are TGTGCCAGCAGGCCGGGACAGCAAAATCAGCCCCAGCATTTT. Protein sequence: CASRPGQQNQPQHF.

The V and J genes are TRBV11-2 and TRBJ1-2; 9 bases align to TRBD1. Germline-derived CDR1 and CDR2 are SGHAT and FQNNGV. This CDR3 is built from 17 residues. Trimming removed 5 bases from V and 7 bases from J; junction bases left unmatched: 17. CDR3: CASSPRGTGLRLGGYTF. The CDR3 DNA is TGTGCCAGCAGCCCACGCGGGACAGGGTTAAGGTTAGGTGGCTACACCTTC.

V is TRBV2 and J is TRBJ1-2; 9 bases align to TRBD1. The CDR3 sequence is 15 residues long. Germline CDR1 and CDR2: SNHLY and FYNNEI. Losses at the gene ends were 6 bases for V and 1 base for J; bases not matched to a gene: 6. In nucleotides, the CDR3 is TGTGCCAGCAGCCAGGGACAGGGTGGTAACTATGGCTACACCTTC. Its translation is CASSQGQGGNYGYTF.

The V call is TRBV11-3, the J call TRBJ2-5; the D gene is possibly TRBD2 (6 bases). The CDR3 totals 14 residues. CDR1 is SGHNT, CDR2 YENEEA, per germline. Trimming left V 1 base short and J 5 bases short, with 11 bases between. CDR3: CASSLVRGSETQYF. The DNA for the CDR3 is TGTGCCAGCAGCTTAGTGCGGGGTAGTGAGACCCAGTACTTC.

This sequence joins TRBV5-8 and TRBJ1-1; D unclear. The V and J ends lost 2 bases and 1 base respectively, with 15 bases between them. From germline, CDR1 is SGHTS and CDR2 YDEGEE. The CDR3 is made up of 16 amino acids. The CDR3 DNA follows: TGTGCCAGCAGCTTCCCCTTTCGGAGTGCGAACACTGAAGCTTTCTTT. Protein product: CASSFPFRSANTEAFF. The full variable domain, rest sourced from reference TRBV5-8 and TRBJ1-1, is EAGVTQSPTHLIKTRGQQATLRCSPISGHTSVYWYQQALGLGLQFLLWYDEGEERNRGNFPPRFSGRQFPNYSSELNVNALELEDSALYLCASSFPFRSANTEAFFGQGTRLTVV.

The J gene is TRBJ2-5, the V gene TRBV19; 7 bases map to TRBD1. The CDR3 is 15 amino acids. CDR1 LNHDA and CDR2 SQIVND come from the germline V gene (reference sequence). V lost 3 bases and J lost 0; bases outside the gene matches: 4. CDR3 nucleotide sequence: TGTGCCAGTAGTATGGACAGGTGGAACCAAGAGACCCAGTACTTC. Translated, it gives CASSMDRWNQETQYF.

CDR3 sequence reads: CASSALGVDEQFF. The CDR3, as DNA: TGTGCCAGCAGCGCCCTCGGTGTCGATGAGCAGTTCTTC. This chain uses TRBV12-3 or TRBV12-4 with TRBJ2-1; D unresolved. Trimming cost V 6 bases and J 8 bases, with 14 bases left between them. This CDR3 has 13 amino acids.

The chain links TRBV5-6 to TRBJ1-6; no clear D. Deletions cut 1 base from V and 0 bases from J, with 14 bases between. Germline V CDR1 and CDR2: SGHDT, YYEEEE. This CDR3 has 18 residues. For the CDR3, the DNA is TGTGCCAGCAGCTTGTCGCCGGTTGGAGGCTCCTATAATTCACCCCTCCACTTT. Protein sequence: CASSLSPVGGSYNSPLHF.

CDR3 residues: CASSVAGGSSYEQYF. The CDR3 DNA reads as TGTGCCAGTAGCGTAGCGGGAGGGAGCTCCTACGAGCAGTACTTC. This rearrangement joins TRBV19 to TRBJ2-7; the match to TRBD2 covers 11 bases. The CDR3 loop spans 15 amino acids. Germline CDR1 LNHDA, CDR2 SQIVND (reference sequence). J was trimmed by 0 bases and V by 6 bases; bases with no gene match: 4.

The V call is TRBV12-3 or TRBV12-4, the J call TRBJ2-3; D call uncertain. V shed 5 bases and J shed 2 bases, with 8 bases lying between them. The CDR3 covers 13 residues. CDR3 nucleotide sequence: TGTGCCAGCAGTAGGAGTTACACAGATACGCAGTATTTT. It codes for CASSRSYTDTQYF.

This chain uses TRBV29-1 with TRBJ2-1, with 8 bases lining up with TRBD2. This CDR3 contains 15 residues. V was pared by 3 bases and J by 8 bases, with 12 bases of the junction left unmatched. Looked up from germline, CDR1 is SQVTM and CDR2 is ANQGSEA. In DNA, the CDR3 is TGCAGCGTTGACCGGGGGGCGGGAGGCATGGATGAGCAGTTCTTC. Protein product: CSVDRGAGGMDEQFF.

The chain links TRBV5-1 to TRBJ2-5, with 9 bases aligning to TRBD2. Germline CDR1 and CDR2: SGHRS and YFSETQ. Losses at the gene ends were 4 bases for V and 2 bases for J; bases not matched to a gene: 6. The CDR3 is 15 amino acids. CDR3 in DNA: TGCGCCAGCAGCCTCCTTAGCGGGAGTCAAGAGACCCAGTACTTC. Its protein is CASSLLSGSQETQYF.

The chain has TRBV5-5 and TRBJ2-6; 12 bases fit TRBD2. The CDR3 runs 17 residues. Germline assignment: CDR1 SGHKS and CDR2 YYEKEE (reference sequence). The ends lost 4 bases at V and 2 bases at J; junction bases unmatched: 4. The CDR3 coding sequence is TGTGCCAGCAGCACCCGACTAGCGGGAGCTGGGGCCAACGTCCTGACTTTC. Translated: CASSTRLAGAGANVLTF.

The chain recombines TRBV5-5 with TRBJ1-5, with a weak D call TRBD1 (6 bases). CDR3 size: 14 residues. Germline V gene lookup returns CDR1 SGHKS and CDR2 YYEKEE (reference sequence). The germline V and J ends were trimmed by 2 bases and 7 bases, with 13 bases remaining between them. CDR3 residues: CASSFRGEGQPQHF. CDR3 bases: TGTGCCAGCAGCTTCAGGGGTGAGGGGCAGCCCCAGCATTTT.

V gene TRBV18 combines with J gene TRBJ2-2, with 10 bases identical to TRBD1. The CDR3 has 18 residues. From germline, CDR1 is KGHSH and CDR2 LQKENI. Germline trimming cut 3 bases from V and 8 bases from J; bases unmatched to any gene: 15. The CDR3 sequence: CASSPRMDRGTGSGELFF. DNA of the CDR3: TGTGCCAGCTCACCGAGGATGGACAGGGGGACCGGGTCGGGGGAGCTGTTTTTT.

This clone was picked up a small number of times. Written as DNA, the CDR3 is TGTGCCAGCAGCTCCGGGACAGGGAACTATGGCTACACCTTC. Its translation: CASSSGTGNYGYTF. This chain links TRBV5-5 with TRBJ1-2; 9 nucleotides agree with TRBD1. J was trimmed by 2 bases and V by 3 bases; bases with no gene match: 2. The CDR3 totals 14 residues. Per the germline V gene, CDR1 is SGHKS and CDR2 is YYEKEE (reference sequence).

This clone occurred once. The V gene is TRBV6-6, the J gene TRBJ2-3, with no clear D. This CDR3 contains 11 residues. The germline V and J ends were trimmed by 9 bases and 6 bases, with 10 bases remaining between them. The germline V gene has CDR1 MNHNY and CDR2 SVGAGI (reference sequence). CDR3 nucleotides: TGTGCCAGTCGAGTAGAGGATACGCAGTATTTT. Translated, it gives CASRVEDTQYF.

This clone was recorded only once. The V and J genes are TRBV24-1 and TRBJ2-5; weak D call: TRBD2 (5 bases). The CDR3 extends over 15 amino acids. Germline V gene data show CDR1 as KGHDR and CDR2 as SFDVKD. V shed 12 bases and J shed 0 bases, with 19 bases lying between them. The chain's CDR3 is CAASASTDYQETQYF. DNA for the CDR3: TGTGCCGCATCCGCTTCAACGGACTACCAAGAGACCCAGTACTTC.

V gene TRBV10-3 combines with J gene TRBJ2-1; 8 positions agree with TRBD2. Per germline, CDR1 ENHRY and CDR2 SYGVKD. With V trimmed by 4 bases and J by 6 bases, 2 bases remained unmatched. CDR3 length: 13 amino acids. CDR3 in DNA: TGTGCCATCAGTGTTAGCGGGGTCAATGAGCAGTTCTTC. This translates into CAISVSGVNEQFF.

The chain combines TRBV6-5 with TRBJ1-3; no clear D gene. Germline values: CDR1 MNHEY, CDR2 SVGAGI. Between the trimmed V and J ends, which lost 0 bases and 0 bases, there was a span of 6 bases. The CDR3 extends over 15 amino acids. This CDR3 is CASSYSWSSGNTIYF. The CDR3 DNA is TGTGCCAGCAGTTACTCCTGGAGCTCTGGAAACACCATATATTTT.

V and J are TRBV29-1 and TRBJ2-6; 8 bases line up with TRBD1. Germline CDR1 is SQVTM and CDR2 is ANQGSEA. V trimming: 7 bases; J trimming: 0 bases; junction bases outside the gene matches: 11. CDR3 size: 17 residues. CDR3 loop: CSGYLTGADSGANVLTF. DNA of the CDR3: TGCAGCGGGTATTTGACAGGGGCTGACTCTGGGGCCAACGTCCTGACTTTC.

The chain employs TRBV30 and TRBJ2-7; 12 bases align to TRBD2. Trimming cost V 6 bases and J 1 base; bases outside gene matches: 7. The CDR3 is 15 residues long. Germline-derived CDR1 and CDR2 are GTSNPN and SVGIG (reference sequence). The CDR3 loop reads CACSTGLAGSYEQYV. CDR3 nucleotide sequence: TGTGCCTGCTCCACGGGACTAGCGGGTTCCTACGAGCAGTACGTC.

The V and J genes are TRBV18 and TRBJ1-1, with D possibly being TRBD1 (5 bases). CDR1 and CDR2 (germline): KGHSH, LQKENI. The CDR3 sequence is 16 residues long. The V gene lost 2 bases and the J gene lost 6 bases, with 19 bases spanning the gap. The CDR3 region is CASSPFGGGAVAEAFF. In DNA, the CDR3 is TGTGCCAGCTCACCATTCGGGGGAGGAGCTGTGGCTGAAGCTTTCTTT.

The chain has TRBV3-1 (or the pseudogene TRBV3-2) and TRBJ1-5; D remains unclear. The CDR3 loop spans 14 amino acids. Between the trimmed V and J ends, which lost 4 bases and 3 bases, there was a span of 10 bases. Germline CDR1 reads LGHDT; CDR2 reads YNNKEL (reference sequence). The CDR3 nucleotides read TGTGCCAGCAGCCTTGGACTGCTCAATCAGCCCCAGCATTTT. It specifies CASSLGLLNQPQHF.

The CDR3 loop reads CASSAGAGYNQPQHF. The CDR3 nucleotides read TGTGCCAGCAGCGCGGGGGCAGGGTACAATCAGCCCCAGCATTTT. J is TRBJ1-5 and V is TRBV7-2; tentatively, D is TRBD1 (6 bases). CDR3 length: 15 amino acids. Trimming removed 5 bases at V and 3 bases at J, with 14 bases between. Germline V gene lookup returns CDR1 SGHTA and CDR2 FQGNSA.